The 20 T cell receptor beta chains listed next were all sequenced from one sample in a study of cytomegalovirus exposure and HLA in healthy donors. TCRdb keeps only in-frame clones here, not all; method: immunoSEQ multiplex PCR. Of roughly 76,000 clones listed, roughly 94% are singletons. The source material was PBMCs. The receptors derive from a man aged 18 to 30 in good health and CMV-seropositive.

The chain joins TRBV5-1 to TRBJ2-7, with TRBD1 matching 7 bases. V was clipped by 2 bases and J by 3 bases; unmatched bases: 5. The CDR3 covers 14 residues. Germline-derived CDR1 and CDR2 are SGHRS and YFSETQ. As DNA, the CDR3 is TGCGCCAGCAGCTTAGGGACAGTGAACTACGAGCAGTACTTC. Residues: CASSLGTVNYEQYF.

V gene TRBV10-1 combines with J gene TRBJ2-7; 10 bases match TRBD1. V lost 6 bases to trimming and J lost 3 bases; unmatched junction nucleotides: 2. The CDR3 is made up of 13 amino acids. Germline values: CDR1 WNHNN, CDR2 SYGVQD (reference sequence). As DNA, the CDR3 is TGCGCCAGCAGACGGGACAGGGGCTACGAGCAGTACTTC. Translation: CASRRDRGYEQYF.

The chain links TRBV28 to TRBJ1-5; D not resolved. CDR1 is MDHEN and CDR2 is SYDVKM in the germline V gene. V lost 10 bases and J lost 5, with 12 bases in between. The CDR3 is 12 amino acids. DNA of the CDR3: TGTGCCACCCGAACACAACATCAGCCCCAGCATTTT. The encoded protein is CATRTQHQPQHF.

The CDR3 loop is CASSHAPATTYEQYF. The DNA of the CDR3 is TGTGCCAGCAGCCACGCCCCGGCGACTACCTACGAGCAGTACTTC. The chain combines TRBV5-8 with TRBJ2-7; tentative D call: TRBD2 (5 bases). Germline V gene data show CDR1 as SGHTS and CDR2 as YDEGEE. The V end was cut by 4 bases, the J end by 2 bases, with 16 bases between. The CDR3 covers 15 residues. The whole variable domain, remainder taken from reference TRBV5-8 and TRBJ2-7, is EAGVTQSPTHLIKTRGQQATLRCSPISGHTSVYWYQQALGLGLQFLLWYDEGEERNRGNFPPRFSGRQFPNYSSELNVNALELEDSALYLCASSHAPATTYEQYFGPGTRLTVT.

The V gene is TRBV6-1, the J gene TRBJ2-7; 8 bases fit TRBD2. This CDR3 has 14 residues. The V gene's germline CDR1 is MNHNS and CDR2 SASEGT. Unmatched junction bases numbered 5, after V lost 6 bases and J lost 1 base. CDR3 bases: TGTGCCAGCAGGGGCGCTAGCGGGTCCTACGAGCAGTACTTC. It codes for CASRGASGSYEQYF.

The chain joins TRBV10-3 to TRBJ1-5; D is unclear. V lost 10 bases to trimming and J lost 0 bases, with 25 bases between them. Looked up from germline, CDR1 is ENHRY and CDR2 is SYGVKD. The CDR3 spans 18 residues. CDR3 sequence reads: CATWGGTNDVYSNQPQHF. Here the CDR3 DNA reads TGTGCCACCTGGGGAGGTACGAACGATGTTTATAGCAATCAGCCCCAGCATTTT.

The chain links TRBV7-9 to TRBJ2-1; 7 bases align to TRBD2. Germline loops: CDR1 SEHNR, CDR2 FQNEAQ (reference sequence). Trimming at V came to 3 bases and at J to 6 bases, leaving 5 bases not matched to a gene. There are 14 residues in the CDR3. CDR3 sequence reads: CASSFTGLFNEQFF. The CDR3 DNA is TGTGCCAGCAGCTTCACGGGACTATTCAATGAGCAGTTCTTC.

On this clone itself: At one end, the junction sequence differs from germline, possibly due to a read error. The chain carries TRBV30 and TRBJ2-5; D gene uncertain. CDR3 length: 13 residues. Germline V gene sequence: CDR1 GTSNPN, CDR2 SVGIG (reference sequence). This CDR3 reads CAWSYDRARGLNF. As DNA, the CDR3 is TGTGCCTGGAGTTATGACCGAGCACGAGGCCTTAACTTC.

This clone was observed a handful of times. The chain recombines TRBV6-1 with TRBJ1-3; TRBD1 might be the D (6 bases). The V and J ends lost 7 bases and 4 bases respectively, with 17 bases between them. The CDR3 extends over 15 amino acids. From germline, CDR1 is MNHNS and CDR2 SASEGT. CDR3 protein: CASNPLQGGGNTIYF. The CDR3 bases are TGTGCCAGCAATCCCCTACAGGGAGGGGGAAACACCATATATTTT.

The chain is built from TRBV6-1 and TRBJ1-3; D may be TRBD1 (5 bases). Trimming shortened V by 6 bases and J by 4 bases, and 10 bases separated the two germline ends. The germline CDR1 and CDR2 sequences are MNHNS and SASEGT. The CDR3 sequence is 13 residues long. CDR3 sequence: CASRAGSGNTIYF. The CDR3 nucleotides are TGTGCCAGCAGAGCAGGGTCAGGAAACACCATATATTTT.

The CDR3: CASSPLTGVGSSNYGYTF. The DNA for the CDR3 is TGTGCCAGCTCACCCTTGACAGGGGTGGGTTCAAGCAACTATGGCTACACCTTC. The chain uses TRBV18 and TRBJ1-2; TRBD1 aligns across 8 bases. CDR3 length: 18 residues. The germline CDR1 and CDR2 sequences are KGHSH and LQKENI. Trimming cost V 3 bases and J 2 bases; bases outside gene matches: 14.

The J gene is TRBJ2-1, the V gene TRBV11-3; 7 nucleotides align to TRBD2. Germline loops: CDR1 SGHNT, CDR2 YENEEA. The CDR3 runs 14 residues. V was pared by 3 bases and J by 7 bases, with 6 bases of the junction left unmatched. CDR3 amino acids: CASSLAGLTNEQFF. The CDR3 nucleotides read TGTGCCAGCAGCTTGGCGGGACTAACGAATGAGCAGTTCTTC. Complete variable domain (other parts from reference TRBV11-3 and TRBJ2-1): EAGVVQSPRYKIIEKKQPVAFWCNPISGHNTLYWYLQNLGQGPELLIRYENEEAVDDSQLPKDRFSAERLKGVDSTLKIQPAELGDSAVYLCASSLAGLTNEQFFGPGTRLTVL.

CDR3 residues: CASSSRLAGDGGEQFF. For the CDR3, the DNA is TGTGCCAGCAGCTCAAGACTAGCGGGGGACGGGGGTGAGCAGTTCTTC. The V gene is TRBV11-2, the J gene TRBJ2-1; TRBD2 matches at 12 bases. Per germline, CDR1 SGHAT and CDR2 FQNNGV. The CDR3 length is 16 residues. Trimming removed 4 bases from V and 9 bases from J; junction bases left unmatched: 10. Using reference TRBV11-2 and TRBJ2-1 for the parts outside the CDR3, the full variable domain is EAGVAQSPRYKIIEKRQSVAFWCNPISGHATLYWYQQILGQGPKLLIQFQNNGVVDDSQLPKDRFSAERLKGVDSTLKIQPAKLEDSAVYLCASSSRLAGDGGEQFFGPGTRLTVL.

This chain joins TRBV5-6 and TRBJ2-5; 7 bases fit TRBD2. The V gene end was trimmed by 3 bases and the J gene end by 4 bases; junction bases not matched to a gene: 12. From germline, CDR1 is SGHDT and CDR2 YYEEEE. This CDR3 has 16 amino acids. This CDR3 is CASSSPWREPRETQYF. CDR3 DNA sequence: TGTGCCAGCAGCTCCCCCTGGCGGGAGCCTCGAGAGACCCAGTACTTC.

This chain connects TRBV7-9 to TRBJ2-2, with D maybe TRBD1 (5 bases). Germline V lookup: CDR1 SEHNR, CDR2 FQNEAQ (reference sequence). Between the trimmed V and J ends, which lost 4 bases and 0 bases, there was a span of 15 bases. There are 17 residues in the CDR3. In DNA, the CDR3 is TGTGCCAGCAGCTCCCGAAGGCAGGGTCCGAACACCGGGGAGCTGTTTTTT. As protein: CASSSRRQGPNTGELFF.

The V call is TRBV28, the J call TRBJ2-3; 13 bases are a match to TRBD2. The V gene end was trimmed by 8 bases and the J gene end by 3 bases; junction bases not matched to a gene: 8. The CDR3 consists of 16 residues. CDR1 MDHEN and CDR2 SYDVKM come from the germline V gene. CDR3 residues: CASSGLAGVGTDTQYF. The DNA of the CDR3 is TGTGCCAGCTCCGGACTAGCGGGAGTGGGTACAGATACGCAGTATTTT.

The chain joins TRBV19 to TRBJ2-7, with 13 bases fitting TRBD2. CDR3 length equals 15 residues. The J segment lost 3 bases and the V segment lost 6 bases, leaving 5 bases of the junction unmatched. Germline lookup yields CDR1 LNHDA and CDR2 SQIVND (reference sequence). Here the CDR3 reads CASSRGLAGNYEQYF. In nucleotides, the CDR3 is TGTGCCAGTAGCCGGGGACTAGCGGGAAACTACGAGCAGTACTTC.

This chain joins TRBV2 and TRBJ2-1; 8 bases are a match to TRBD2. V lost 7 bases, J lost 8 bases, and 13 bases stayed unmatched. Germline CDR1 SNHLY, CDR2 FYNNEI. CDR3 length: 15 residues. Here the CDR3 reads CASMGAAGEVDEQFF. The CDR3 DNA sequence: TGTGCCAGCATGGGGGCAGCGGGAGAAGTCGATGAGCAGTTCTTC.

For the CDR3, the DNA is TGTGCCAGCAGCTTTGTCAGTGGAGGGTACGAGCAGTACTTC. This codes for CASSFVSGGYEQYF. The chain carries TRBV7-9 and TRBJ2-7; possible D gene TRBD2, 6 bases. V was cut by 3 bases and J by 4 bases, with 13 bases left in between. Per the germline V gene, CDR1 is SEHNR and CDR2 is FQNEAQ (reference sequence). This CDR3 region has 14 residues.

This clone is a singleton in its sample. This specimen includes other DNA sequences encoding the same CDR3. The genes are TRBV25-1 and TRBJ2-7; 10 bases are shared with TRBD1. In germline, CDR1 is MGHDK, CDR2 SYGVNS. The CDR3 has 14 residues. V was clipped by 2 bases and J by 4 bases; unmatched bases: 2. The DNA of the CDR3 is TGTGCCAGCAGTGAAGGGGACAGGGGATACGAGCAGTACTTC. This codes for CASSEGDRGYEQYF.